A selection of T cell receptor beta chains follows, all from one sample in a study of OX40 agonist ivuxolimab in advanced cancers. Measured with immunoSEQ multiplex PCR; TCRdb has only the in-frame clones, and not every one. The sample has 78,000 or so clones, 80% to 95% seen once. Sequenced material: CD4+ or CD8+ T cells sorted from blood, taken in a trial of the OX40 agonist ivuxolimab. The receptors originated from an adult with an advanced solid tumor such as melanoma, head and neck, liver or kidney cancer. Each CDR3 is given with its conserved first and last residue. D genes are given only for firm matches. Clone size appears in some rows only: once, few, many, or a class for an expanded clone.

J gene: TRBJ1-4; V gene: TRBV30; D gene: -; clone size: -; CDR3 protein: CAWSAWAGMGEKLFF; CDR3 DNA: TGTGCCTGGAGTGCCTGGGCGGGGATGGGAGAAAAACTGTTTTTT
J gene: TRBJ1-4; V gene: TRBV12-5; D gene: -; clone size: -; CDR3 protein: CASGLSGVTSKKLFF; CDR3 DNA: TGTGCTAGTGGTTTATCAGGGGTAACGTCTAAAAAACTGTTTTTT
J gene: TRBJ2-1; V gene: TRBV2; D gene: -; clone size: -; CDR3 protein: CASRVSGSYNEQFF; CDR3 DNA: TGTGCCAGCAGAGTTTCAGGCTCCTACAATGAGCAGTTCTTC
J gene: TRBJ2-5; V gene: TRBV6-1; D gene: TRBD1; clone size: -; CDR3 protein: CASSTTGGRETQYF; CDR3 DNA: TGTGCCAGCAGTACGACAGGGGGCCGCGAGACCCAGTACTTC
J gene: TRBJ1-5; V gene: TRBV11-2; D gene: TRBD1; clone size: -; CDR3 protein: CASSPGTANQPQHF; CDR3 DNA: TGTGCCAGCAGTCCAGGGACAGCTAATCAGCCCCAGCATTTT
J gene: TRBJ2-1; V gene: TRBV18; D gene: -; clone size: -; CDR3 protein: CASSPGTASYNEQFF; CDR3 DNA: TGTGCCAGCTCCCCCGGGACTGCGTCCTACAATGAGCAGTTCTTC
J gene: TRBJ1-5; V gene: TRBV10-3; D gene: -; clone size: -; CDR3 protein: CAISEGSNQPQHF; CDR3 DNA: TGTGCCATCAGTGAGGGAAGCAATCAGCCCCAGCATTTT
J gene: TRBJ1-3; V gene: TRBV11-2; D gene: TRBD1; clone size: -; CDR3 protein: CASSLTDRGMGNTIYF; CDR3 DNA: TGTGCCAGCAGCTTAACCGACAGGGGGATGGGAAACACCATATATTTT
J gene: TRBJ1-5; V gene: TRBV6-4; D gene: TRBD1; clone size: once; CDR3 protein: CATSLGQRIGQGDQPQHF; CDR3 DNA: TGTGCCACGTCACTCGGGCAGAGGATTGGACAGGGGGATCAGCCCCAGCATTTT
J gene: TRBJ2-7; V gene: TRBV5-1; D gene: -; clone size: -; CDR3 protein: CASSQFEGTYEQYF; CDR3 DNA: TGCGCCAGCAGCCAGTTTGAGGGGACCTACGAGCAGTACTTC
J gene: TRBJ1-3; V gene: TRBV11-3; D gene: -; clone size: -; CDR3 protein: CASSLTRGGNTIYF; CDR3 DNA: TGTGCCAGCAGCTTAACCCGGGGCGGAAACACCATATATTTT
J gene: TRBJ2-1; V gene: TRBV18; D gene: -; clone size: -; CDR3 protein: CASSPAAREQFF; CDR3 DNA: TGTGCCAGCTCACCAGCGGCTAGGGAGCAGTTCTTC
J gene: TRBJ2-2; V gene: TRBV4-1; D gene: TRBD2; clone size: -; CDR3 protein: CASSPSGRVTGELFF; CDR3 DNA: TGCGCCAGCAGCCCTAGCGGGAGGGTCACCGGGGAGCTGTTTTTT
J gene: TRBJ1-1; V gene: TRBV29-1; D gene: -; clone size: -; CDR3 protein: CSVEENRGGEAFF; CDR3 DNA: TGCAGCGTTGAAGAAAACCGGGGGGGTGAAGCTTTCTTT
J gene: TRBJ1-4; V gene: TRBV15; D gene: -; clone size: -; CDR3 protein: CATSSRGGATNEKLFF; CDR3 DNA: TGTGCCACCAGCTCCCGGGGAGGGGCAACTAATGAAAAACTGTTTTTT
J gene: TRBJ2-7; V gene: TRBV4-3; D gene: -; clone size: -; CDR3 protein: CASSLKGSGYSYEQYF; CDR3 DNA: TGCGCCAGCAGCCTGAAGGGTAGCGGATACTCCTACGAGCAGTACTTC
J gene: TRBJ1-1; V gene: TRBV6-4; D gene: -; clone size: -; CDR3 protein: CASSKQLNTEAFF; CDR3 DNA: TGTGCCAGCAGTAAACAATTGAACACTGAAGCTTTCTTT
J gene: TRBJ1-2; V gene: TRBV6-1; D gene: -; clone size: once; CDR3 protein: CASSEAKAGYGYTF; CDR3 DNA: TGTGCCAGCAGTGAAGCTAAGGCAGGGTATGGCTACACCTTC
J gene: TRBJ2-1; V gene: TRBV11-1; D gene: -; clone size: -; CDR3 protein: CASSVEGGMNEQFF; CDR3 DNA: TGTGCCAGCAGCGTGGAGGGGGGTATGAATGAGCAGTTCTTC
J gene: TRBJ2-7; V gene: TRBV7-2; D gene: -; clone size: -; CDR3 protein: CASSLDAGSSYEQYF; CDR3 DNA: TGTGCCAGCAGCTTAGACGCCGGGAGCTCCTACGAGCAGTACTTC
J gene: TRBJ1-1; V gene: TRBV6-5; D gene: -; clone size: -; CDR3 protein: CASSWTDRNTEAFF; CDR3 DNA: TGTGCCAGCAGCTGGACTGATAGGAACACTGAAGCTTTCTTT
J gene: TRBJ2-1; V gene: TRBV11-3; D gene: TRBD1; clone size: -; CDR3 protein: CASRHRGNEQFF; CDR3 DNA: TGTGCCAGCAGACACAGGGGCAATGAGCAGTTCTTC
J gene: TRBJ2-7; V gene: TRBV10-2; D gene: -; clone size: -; CDR3 protein: CASGAGGNLYEQYF; CDR3 DNA: TGCGCCAGCGGTGCTGGGGGAAACCTCTACGAGCAGTACTTC
J gene: TRBJ2-7; V gene: TRBV29-1; D gene: -; clone size: -; CDR3 protein: CSVKTWTGTYEQYF; CDR3 DNA: TGCAGCGTTAAGACCTGGACGGGTACCTACGAGCAGTACTTC
J gene: TRBJ1-1; V gene: TRBV6-6; D gene: -; clone size: once; CDR3 protein: CASRPQQGANTEAFF; CDR3 DNA: TGTGCCAGCAGGCCCCAACAGGGAGCGAACACTGAAGCTTTCTTT
J gene: TRBJ1-4; V gene: TRBV7-9; D gene: TRBD1; clone size: -; CDR3 protein: CASTSGTGSEKLFF; CDR3 DNA: TGTGCCAGCACCTCGGGGACAGGGAGCGAAAAACTGTTTTTT
J gene: TRBJ1-1; V gene: TRBV5-4; D gene: TRBD1; clone size: -; CDR3 protein: CASSLYPGGVGTEAFF; CDR3 DNA: TGTGCCAGCAGCTTGTACCCAGGGGGTGTTGGGACTGAAGCTTTCTTT
J gene: TRBJ1-2; V gene: TRBV7-6; D gene: -; clone size: -; CDR3 protein: CASSLAPDRNYGYTF; CDR3 DNA: TGTGCCAGCAGCTTAGCGCCGGACAGAAACTATGGCTACACCTTC
J gene: TRBJ1-4; V gene: TRBV27; D gene: TRBD1; clone size: -; CDR3 protein: CASSTGTGWVEKLFF; CDR3 DNA: TGTGCCAGCAGTACCGGGACAGGGTGGGTTGAAAAACTGTTTTTT
J gene: TRBJ2-3; V gene: TRBV10-3; D gene: -; clone size: -; CDR3 protein: CAISDGTPGADTQYF; CDR3 DNA: TGTGCCATCAGTGATGGGACACCCGGGGCAGATACGCAGTATTTT
J gene: TRBJ2-1; V gene: TRBV10-3; D gene: TRBD1; clone size: -; CDR3 protein: CAISKGQTSYNEQFF; CDR3 DNA: TGTGCCATCAGTAAGGGACAGACCTCCTACAATGAGCAGTTCTTC
J gene: TRBJ1-1; V gene: TRBV5-1; D gene: -; clone size: -; CDR3 protein: CASLKSPPGTAMNTEAFF; CDR3 DNA: TGCGCCAGCCTTAAAAGTCCCCCGGGAACAGCCATGAACACTGAAGCTTTCTTT
J gene: TRBJ2-2; V gene: TRBV4-2; D gene: TRBD1; clone size: -; CDR3 protein: CASSARTGGADTGELFF; CDR3 DNA: TGTGCCAGCAGCGCCAGGACAGGGGGCGCGGACACCGGGGAGCTGTTTTTT
J gene: TRBJ2-1; V gene: TRBV19; D gene: TRBD2; clone size: -; CDR3 protein: CASSIGSTSGYNEQFF; CDR3 DNA: TGTGCCAGTAGTATAGGAAGTACTAGCGGATACAATGAGCAGTTCTTC
J gene: TRBJ2-7; V gene: TRBV27; D gene: TRBD2; clone size: -; CDR3 protein: CASSLSTGLAGAEQYF; CDR3 DNA: TGTGCCAGCAGTTTATCTACGGGGCTAGCGGGAGCCGAGCAGTACTTC
J gene: TRBJ2-5; V gene: TRBV9; D gene: TRBD2; clone size: -; CDR3 protein: CASSLTSAQETQYF; CDR3 DNA: TGTGCCAGCAGCCTAACTAGCGCGCAAGAGACCCAGTACTTC
J gene: TRBJ1-5; V gene: TRBV6-1; D gene: TRBD1; clone size: -; CDR3 protein: CASRQGGAGLLPQHF; CDR3 DNA: TGTGCCAGCAGGCAAGGGGGCGCGGGCCTCCTGCCCCAGCATTTT
J gene: TRBJ2-5; V gene: TRBV11-2; D gene: TRBD2; clone size: -; CDR3 protein: CASSFVSGSTSETQYF; CDR3 DNA: TGTGCCAGCAGCTTTGTTAGCGGGAGCACCTCAGAGACCCAGTACTTC
J gene: TRBJ1-1; V gene: TRBV6-1; D gene: -; clone size: -; CDR3 protein: CASSEIPGAPSTEAFF; CDR3 DNA: TGTGCCAGCAGTGAAATCCCGGGGGCGCCTAGCACTGAAGCTTTCTTT
J gene: TRBJ2-3; V gene: TRBV2; D gene: TRBD1; clone size: -; CDR3 protein: CASTSQGAVNTQYF; CDR3 DNA: TGTGCCAGCACCTCACAGGGGGCTGTTAATACGCAGTATTTT
J gene: TRBJ2-1; V gene: TRBV27; D gene: TRBD2; clone size: -; CDR3 protein: CASSPLAGGKAEQFF; CDR3 DNA: TGTGCCAGCAGCCCTCTAGCGGGAGGAAAAGCTGAGCAGTTCTTC